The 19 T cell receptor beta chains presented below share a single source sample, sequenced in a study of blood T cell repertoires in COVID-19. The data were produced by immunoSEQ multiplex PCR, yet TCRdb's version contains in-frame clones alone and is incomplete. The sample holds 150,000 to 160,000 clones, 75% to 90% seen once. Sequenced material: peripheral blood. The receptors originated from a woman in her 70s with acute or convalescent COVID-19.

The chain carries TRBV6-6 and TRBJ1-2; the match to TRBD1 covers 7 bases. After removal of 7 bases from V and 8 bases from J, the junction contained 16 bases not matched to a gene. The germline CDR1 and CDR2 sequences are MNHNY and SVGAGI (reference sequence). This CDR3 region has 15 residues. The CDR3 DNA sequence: TGTGCCAGCACTCCCACCCTCACAGGGGTAAACGGCTACACCTTC. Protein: CASTPTLTGVNGYTF.

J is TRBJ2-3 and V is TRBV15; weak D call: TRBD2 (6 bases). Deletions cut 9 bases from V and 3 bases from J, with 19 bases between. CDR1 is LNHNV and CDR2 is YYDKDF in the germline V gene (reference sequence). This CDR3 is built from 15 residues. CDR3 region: CATGYKSGVTDTQYF. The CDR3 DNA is TGTGCCACAGGGTACAAGTCGGGGGTGACAGATACGCAGTATTTT.

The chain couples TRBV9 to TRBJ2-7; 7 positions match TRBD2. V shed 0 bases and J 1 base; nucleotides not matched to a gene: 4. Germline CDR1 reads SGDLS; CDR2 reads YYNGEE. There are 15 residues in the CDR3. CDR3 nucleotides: TGTGCCAGCAGCGTAGGTCTGGGAGGGTCCTACGAGCAGTACTTC. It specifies CASSVGLGGSYEQYF.

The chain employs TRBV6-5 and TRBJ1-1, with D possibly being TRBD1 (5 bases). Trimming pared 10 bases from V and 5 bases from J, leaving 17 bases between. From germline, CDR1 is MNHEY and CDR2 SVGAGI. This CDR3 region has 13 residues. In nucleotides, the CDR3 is TGTGCCACCTCGGCGGGGGAGGTGACTGAAGCTTTCTTT. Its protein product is CATSAGEVTEAFF.

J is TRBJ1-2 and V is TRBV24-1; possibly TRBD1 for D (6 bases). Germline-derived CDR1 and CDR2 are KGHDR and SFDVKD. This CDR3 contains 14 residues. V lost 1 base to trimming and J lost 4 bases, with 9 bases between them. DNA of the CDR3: TGTGCCACCAGTGATTTTGTACAGGGCTATGGCTACACCTTC. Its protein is CATSDFVQGYGYTF.

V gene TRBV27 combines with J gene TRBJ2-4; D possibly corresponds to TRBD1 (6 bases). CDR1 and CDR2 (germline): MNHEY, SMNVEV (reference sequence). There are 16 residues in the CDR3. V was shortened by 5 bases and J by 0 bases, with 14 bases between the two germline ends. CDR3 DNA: TGTGCCAGCAGTAAAACCGGGACACTAGCCAAAAACATTCAGTACTTC. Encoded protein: CASSKTGTLAKNIQYF.

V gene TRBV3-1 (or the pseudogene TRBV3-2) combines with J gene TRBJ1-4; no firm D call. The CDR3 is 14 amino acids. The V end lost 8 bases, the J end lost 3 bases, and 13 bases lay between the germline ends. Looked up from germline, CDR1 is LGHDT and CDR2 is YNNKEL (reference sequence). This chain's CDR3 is CASLLRGANEKLFF. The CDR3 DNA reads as TGTGCCAGCCTGCTTCGGGGAGCTAATGAAAAACTGTTTTTT.

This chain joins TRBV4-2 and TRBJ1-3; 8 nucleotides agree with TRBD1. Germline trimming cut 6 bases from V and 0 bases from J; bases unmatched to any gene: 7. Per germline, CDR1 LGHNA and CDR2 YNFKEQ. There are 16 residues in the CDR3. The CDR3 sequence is CASSSQTGGSGNTIYF. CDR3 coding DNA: TGTGCCAGCAGTAGCCAAACAGGGGGCTCTGGAAACACCATATATTTT.

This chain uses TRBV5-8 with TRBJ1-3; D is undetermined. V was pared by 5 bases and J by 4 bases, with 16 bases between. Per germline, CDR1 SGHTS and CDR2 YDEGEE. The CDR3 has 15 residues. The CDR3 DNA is TGTGCCAGCAGTTTAGTCCCCCTCGAAGGAAACACCATATATTTT. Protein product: CASSLVPLEGNTIYF.

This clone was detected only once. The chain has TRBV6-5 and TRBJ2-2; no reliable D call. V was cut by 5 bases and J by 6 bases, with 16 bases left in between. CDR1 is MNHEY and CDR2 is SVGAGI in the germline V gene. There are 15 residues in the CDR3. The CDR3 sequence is CASSIGSEIPGELFF. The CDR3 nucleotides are TGTGCCAGCAGTATTGGGTCGGAGATCCCCGGGGAGCTGTTTTTT.

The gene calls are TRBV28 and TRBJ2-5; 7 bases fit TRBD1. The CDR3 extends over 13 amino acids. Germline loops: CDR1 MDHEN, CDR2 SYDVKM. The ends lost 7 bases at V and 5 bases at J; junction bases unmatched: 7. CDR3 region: CASKPQGWETQYF. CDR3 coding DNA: TGTGCCAGCAAGCCACAGGGGTGGGAGACCCAGTACTTC.

The CDR3 here is CAIRAGLNTEAFF. The CDR3 DNA sequence: TGTGCCATCAGGGCAGGGTTGAACACTGAAGCTTTCTTT. The V call is TRBV10-3, the J call TRBJ1-1; possibly TRBD1 for D (5 bases). The CDR3 consists of 13 residues. Germline loops: CDR1 ENHRY, CDR2 SYGVKD. V lost 6 bases and J 0 bases, leaving 8 bases between the germline ends.

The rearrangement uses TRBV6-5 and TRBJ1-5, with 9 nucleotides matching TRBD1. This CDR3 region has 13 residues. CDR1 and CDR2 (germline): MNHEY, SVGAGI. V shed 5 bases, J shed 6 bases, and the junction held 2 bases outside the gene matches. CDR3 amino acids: CASSQDRGQPQHF. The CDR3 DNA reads TGTGCCAGCAGTCAGGACAGGGGTCAGCCCCAGCATTTT.

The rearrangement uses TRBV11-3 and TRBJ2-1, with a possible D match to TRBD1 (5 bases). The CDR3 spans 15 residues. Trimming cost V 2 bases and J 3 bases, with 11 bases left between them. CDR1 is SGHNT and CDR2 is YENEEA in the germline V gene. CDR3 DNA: TGTGCCAGCAGCTTACAGGGTGGGGTCTACAATGAGCAGTTCTTC. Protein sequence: CASSLQGGVYNEQFF.

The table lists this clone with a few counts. CDR3 bases: TGTGCCAGCAGTGGATGGACCAGAGGGACTGGAAACACCATATATTTT. Its translation is CASSGWTRGTGNTIYF. V gene TRBV25-1 combines with J gene TRBJ1-3, with D hard to call. The length of the CDR3 is 16 residues. The germline CDR1 and CDR2 sequences are MGHDK and SYGVNS. Trimming took 4 bases from V and 2 from J, leaving 15 bases between them. Using reference TRBV25-1 and TRBJ1-3 for the parts outside the CDR3, the full variable domain is EADIYQTPRYLVIGTGKKITLECSQTMGHDKMYWYQQDPGMELHLIHYSYGVNSTEKGDLSSESTVSRIRTEHFPLTLESARPSHTSQYLCASSGWTRGTGNTIYFGEGSWLTVV.

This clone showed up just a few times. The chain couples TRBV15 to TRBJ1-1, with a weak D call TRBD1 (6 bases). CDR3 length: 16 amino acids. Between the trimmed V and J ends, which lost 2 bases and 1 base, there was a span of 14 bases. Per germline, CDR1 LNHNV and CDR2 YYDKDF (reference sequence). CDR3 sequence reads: CATSRSQGLGNTEAFF. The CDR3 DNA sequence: TGTGCCACCAGCAGATCTCAGGGGTTAGGGAACACTGAAGCTTTCTTT. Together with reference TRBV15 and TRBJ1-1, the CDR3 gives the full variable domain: DAMVIQNPRYQVTQFGKPVTLSCSQTLNHNVMYWYQQKSSQAPKLLFHYYDKDFNNEADTPDNFQSRRPNTSFCFLDIRSPGLGDTAMYLCATSRSQGLGNTEAFFGQGTRLTVV.

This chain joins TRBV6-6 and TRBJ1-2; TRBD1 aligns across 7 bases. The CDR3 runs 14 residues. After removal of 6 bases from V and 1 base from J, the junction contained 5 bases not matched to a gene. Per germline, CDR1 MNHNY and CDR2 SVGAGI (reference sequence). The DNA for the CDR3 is TGTGCCAGCAGAGGGACAGCTCTTAACTATGGCTACACCTTC. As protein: CASRGTALNYGYTF.

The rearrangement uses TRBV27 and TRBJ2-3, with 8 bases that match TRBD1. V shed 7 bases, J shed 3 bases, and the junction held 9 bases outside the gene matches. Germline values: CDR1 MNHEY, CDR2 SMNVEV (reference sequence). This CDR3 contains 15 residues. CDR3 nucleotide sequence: TGTGCCAGCACCCCTCAGGGGGCTGGGACAGATACGCAGTATTTT. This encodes CASTPQGAGTDTQYF.

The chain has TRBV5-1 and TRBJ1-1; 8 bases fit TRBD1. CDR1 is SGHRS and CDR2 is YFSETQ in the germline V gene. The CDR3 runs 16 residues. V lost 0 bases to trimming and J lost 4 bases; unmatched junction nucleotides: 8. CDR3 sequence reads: CASSLEGWTGLTEAFF. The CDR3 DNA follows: TGCGCCAGCAGCTTGGAAGGTTGGACAGGGCTCACTGAAGCTTTCTTT.